These T cell receptor beta chains were read from a single sample in a study of control samples from healthy donors and cancer patients. Clones were read by immunoSEQ multiplex PCR, and TCRdb kept only the in-frame ones, dropping some. The sample yields more than 75,000 clones, 85% to 90% seen once. Sequenced: PBMCs. Receptors originate from a woman aged 60-75 years with head and neck cancer. The CDR3 runs from the conserved cysteine through the conserved F or W. D genes are given only for firm matches. Clone size is not always given. Where it is, it says once, few, many or a class for expanded clones.

clone size	J gene	D gene	V gene	CDR3 protein	CDR3 DNA
.	TRBJ1-3	.	TRBV5-4	CASSRDGNTIYF	TGTGCCAGCAGCCGGGATGGAAACACCATATATTTT
.	TRBJ1-6	.	TRBV6-5	CASSYSWSSYNSPLHF	TGTGCCAGCAGTTACTCCTGGAGTTCCTATAATTCACCCCTCCACTTT
.	TRBJ2-2	.	TRBV2	CASRRGATGELFF	TGTGCCAGCAGACGGGGGGCAACCGGGGAGCTGTTTTTT
.	TRBJ1-3	TRBD1	TRBV12-5	CASGLVGIEGQVFNTIYF	TGTGCTAGTGGTTTGGTAGGGATTGAGGGACAGGTCTTCAACACCATATATTTT
.	TRBJ1-1	.	TRBV5-6	CASRLDTFGEAFF	TGTGCCAGCAGACTAGACACTTTCGGTGAAGCTTTCTTT
.	TRBJ2-3	.	TRBV15	CATSVGLPSTDTQYF	TGTGCCACCAGCGTTGGACTACCTAGCACAGATACGCAGTATTTT
.	TRBJ1-2	.	TRBV3-1/TRBV3-2	CASSQSRGNGYTF	TGTGCCAGCAGCCAATCCCGTGGCAATGGCTACACCTTC
.	TRBJ2-7	TRBD2	TRBV4-2	CASSQVLAGGSSYEQYF	TGTGCCAGCAGCCAAGTATTAGCGGGAGGTAGCTCCTACGAGCAGTACTTC
.	TRBJ2-1	TRBD2	TRBV5-4	CASSRPKAGGTNEQFF	TGTGCCAGCAGCCGACCTAAAGCGGGAGGTACCAATGAGCAGTTCTTC
.	TRBJ2-7	.	TRBV1	CTSSQGRELAGDTYEQYF	TGCACCAGCAGCCAAGGTCGGGAACTAGCGGGAGACACCTACGAGCAGTACTTC
.	TRBJ1-2	TRBD1	TRBV29-1	CSVEGGTGALSYGYTF	TGCAGCGTTGAAGGGGGGACAGGGGCGTTATCTTATGGCTACACCTTC
.	TRBJ2-1	TRBD2	TRBV6-2/TRBV6-3	CASSSTSGKRVEQFF	TGTGCCAGCAGTTCTACTAGCGGAAAAAGGGTTGAGCAGTTCTTC
.	TRBJ2-7	TRBD2	TRBV6-2/TRBV6-3	CASSPMFFAGGSGEQYF	TGTGCCAGCAGCCCTATGTTCTTCGCGGGAGGATCGGGGGAGCAGTACTTC
once	TRBJ1-6	TRBD1	TRBV19	CASSSQGATYNSPLHF	TGTGCCAGTAGTAGCCAGGGGGCTACCTATAATTCACCCCTCCACTTT
.	TRBJ2-2	.	TRBV9	CASSVADRNTGELFF	TGTGCCAGCAGCGTAGCAGACAGGAACACCGGGGAGCTGTTTTTT
.	TRBJ1-5	.	TRBV19	CASSIGSGQPQHF	TGTGCCAGTAGTATAGGCAGTGGCCAGCCCCAGCATTTT
.	TRBJ1-5	.	TRBV29-1	CSVQRAVGQPQHF	TGCAGCGTACAACGTGCGGTCGGTCAGCCCCAGCATTTT
.	TRBJ2-5	.	TRBV24-1	CATSDGARGETQYF	TGTGCCACCAGTGATGGGGCCAGGGGAGAGACCCAGTACTTC
.	TRBJ2-3	TRBD2	TRBV5-1	CASSSFLGAGGLLMAF	TGCGCCAGCAGCTCCTTCCTAGGAGCGGGAGGCCTGCTTATGGCTTTT
.	TRBJ1-1	.	TRBV30	CAWSRRDILNTEAFF	TGTGCCTGGAGTCGCCGGGACATATTGAACACTGAAGCTTTCTTT
.	TRBJ2-3	.	TRBV6-5	CASSSLAPSTQYF	TGTGCCAGCAGCAGTCTAGCTCCCAGTACGCAGTATTTT
.	TRBJ1-4	TRBD1	TRBV7-9	CASSLVGQGATNEKLFF	TGTGCCAGCAGCTTAGTGGGACAGGGGGCAACTAATGAAAAACTGTTTTTT
few	TRBJ1-5	.	TRBV2	CASSVRAGGNQPQHF	TGTGCCAGCAGTGTCAGGGCGGGGGGCAATCAGCCCCAGCATTTT
.	TRBJ1-1	.	TRBV7-9	CASSLEPAIYGWNTEAFF	TGTGCCAGCAGCTTAGAGCCCGCCATTTACGGGTGGAACACTGAAGCTTTCTTT
.	TRBJ1-6	TRBD1	TRBV29-1	CSVTTGGDYNSPLHF	TGCAGCGTCACAACAGGGGGCGATTATAATTCACCCCTCCACTTT
.	TRBJ1-4	TRBD1	TRBV5-4	CASSPRSGTGGEKLFF	TGTGCCAGCAGCCCGAGGTCCGGGACAGGGGGGGAAAAACTGTTTTTT
.	TRBJ2-2	.	TRBV12-1	CASSISYTGELFF	TGTGCCAGCAGCATCAGTTACACCGGGGAGCTGTTTTTT
.	TRBJ1-1	.	TRBV30	CAWSLGPNTEAFF	TGTGCCTGGAGTTTGGGACCGAACACTGAAGCTTTCTTT
.	TRBJ1-3	.	TRBV7-9	CASSPSGTGNTIYF	TGTGCCAGCAGCCCGTCAGGGACTGGAAACACCATATATTTT
.	TRBJ2-1	TRBD1	TRBV6-5	CASRTGASYNEQFF	TGTGCCAGCAGGACAGGGGCGTCCTACAATGAGCAGTTCTTC
.	TRBJ2-5	.	TRBV2	CASKLLQETQYF	TGTGCCAGCAAGCTACTCCAAGAGACCCAGTACTTC
.	TRBJ1-1	.	TRBV6-1	CASSESVGFTEAFF	TGTGCCAGCAGTGAATCTGTGGGATTTACTGAAGCTTTCTTT
.	TRBJ2-7	.	TRBV30	CAWSNTGVSYEQYF	TGTGCCTGGAGCAACACCGGGGTCTCCTACGAGCAGTACTTC
.	TRBJ2-2	.	TRBV27	CASSLGGTNTGELFF	TGTGCCAGCAGTTTAGGTGGAACCAACACCGGGGAGCTGTTTTTT
.	TRBJ2-7	TRBD2	TRBV11-2	CASSRGLELYEQYF	TGTGCCAGCAGCAGGGGACTAGAGCTCTACGAGCAGTACTTC
.	TRBJ2-7	.	TRBV5-1	CASSLDGYEQYF	TGCGCCAGCAGCCTGGACGGATACGAGCAGTACTTC
.	TRBJ2-5	TRBD1	TRBV29-1	CSVESGTGSYF	TGCAGCGTTGAATCAGGGACAGGGAGTTACTTC
.	TRBJ2-5	.	TRBV6-6	CASSLTGRETQYF	TGTGCCAGCAGTCTCACAGGTCGGGAGACCCAGTACTTC
.	TRBJ2-7	.	TRBV19	CASSRGRDTYEQYF	TGTGCCAGTAGTAGGGGACGCGACACCTACGAGCAGTACTTC
.	TRBJ1-4	.	TRBV4-1	CASSPLLTGRYEKLFF	TGCGCCAGCAGCCCCCTATTAACCGGGAGGTATGAAAAACTGTTTTTT
.	TRBJ1-1	.	TRBV3-1/TRBV3-2	CASGRTRGSNTEAFF	TGTGCCAGCGGACGCACAAGAGGGTCAAACACTGAAGCTTTCTTT
once	TRBJ2-3	TRBD1	TRBV30	CAWSSPTGASTDTQYF	TGTGCCTGGAGTTCTCCGACAGGGGCTTCCACAGATACGCAGTATTTT
.	TRBJ2-5	TRBD2	TRBV7-3	CASSLTGTSPETQYF	TGTGCCAGCAGCTTAACCGGGACTAGCCCAGAGACCCAGTACTTC
.	TRBJ2-7	TRBD1	TRBV7-9	CASSPGTGGPYEQYF	TGTGCCAGCAGCCCCGGGACAGGGGGCCCCTACGAGCAGTACTTC
.	TRBJ2-1	.	TRBV7-2	CASSAGRNNEQFF	TGTGCCAGCAGCGCAGGACGTAACAATGAGCAGTTCTTC
few	TRBJ1-4	.	TRBV30	CAWSLGIGEKLFF	TGTGCCTGGAGTTTGGGGATCGGTGAAAAACTGTTTTTT
.	TRBJ2-1	TRBD2	TRBV9	CASSPKLATTHEQFF	TGTGCCAGCAGCCCAAAACTAGCGACTACACATGAGCAGTTCTTC
.	TRBJ2-3	.	TRBV28	CASSLLGPGPTDTQYF	TGTGCCAGCAGTTTATTGGGACCTGGTCCGACAGATACGCAGTATTTT
.	TRBJ2-1	TRBD2	TRBV5-1	CASSLGLAGGVEQFF	TGCGCCAGCAGCTTGGGACTAGCGGGAGGGGTTGAGCAGTTCTTC
.	TRBJ2-1	TRBD2	TRBV5-1	CASSLAPVAGGSYNEQFF	TGCGCCAGCAGCTTGGCCCCGGTAGCGGGAGGCTCCTACAATGAGCAGTTCTTC
.	TRBJ2-5	.	TRBV6-6	CASKRGSQETQYF	TGTGCCAGCAAGAGGGGATCCCAAGAGACCCAGTACTTC
.	TRBJ2-7	TRBD2	TRBV9	CASSPGEGTSGRGLEYF	TGTGCCAGCAGCCCCGGGGAAGGGACTAGCGGGAGAGGCTTGGAGTACTTC